Shown below are 13 T cell receptor beta chains from a single sample sequenced in a study of shared clonotypes between healthy human individuals (dated by TCRdb to about 2020). Libraries came from the immunoSEQ multiplex PCR assay. The source is immuneACCESS, and TCRdb retained only in-frame sequences with V and J called. Part of the clones is not carried over; for the studies checked, unresolved V genes explain less than half of this, and the remainder is unexplained. Across this sample there are millions of clones, with just over 90% seen only once. The ten largest clones capture over 0.12% of the sample. The sequenced material came from naive CD4+ T cells sorted from blood. The cell subset or site label, as the study defines it: CD45RA+ positively selected. These receptor sequences come from a man younger than 35 in good health.

A remark on this clone: In the same sample, other DNA sequences code for this CDR3. The gene calls are TRBV19 and TRBJ2-7; the D call may be TRBD1 or TRBD2 (6 bases each). This CDR3 contains 13 residues. Per germline, CDR1 LNHDA and CDR2 SQIVND (reference sequence). V was shortened by 3 bases and J by 4 bases, with 10 bases between the two germline ends. CDR3 nucleotides: TGTGCCAGTAGTATGAGGAGGGGGTACGAGCAGTACTTC. Translation gives CASSMRRGYEQYF.

The chain carries TRBV6-6 and TRBJ1-1; the D gene is possibly TRBD1 (5 bases). The CDR3 loop spans 13 amino acids. Trimming left V 5 bases short and J 4 bases short, with 11 bases between. CDR1 is MNHNY and CDR2 is SVGAGI in the germline V gene (reference sequence). CDR3 sequence reads: CASSATVPTEAFF. CDR3 nucleotide sequence: TGTGCCAGCAGTGCGACAGTACCCACTGAAGCTTTCTTT.

The rearrangement uses TRBV2 and TRBJ2-3, with D maybe TRBD2 (5 bases). The CDR3 covers 15 residues. CDR1 is SNHLY and CDR2 is FYNNEI in the germline V gene. The ends were cut back, 10 bases at V and 0 bases at J, with 17 bases in the middle. Written as DNA, the CDR3 is TGTGCCACCCTAAGGACTTTTCCCAGCACAGATACGCAGTATTTT. This codes for CATLRTFPSTDTQYF.

V is TRBV5-6 and J is TRBJ1-2, with no clear D. Germline V CDR1 and CDR2: SGHDT, YYEEEE. CDR3 size: 15 residues. V lost 1 base, J lost 3 bases, and 13 bases lay in between. CDR3: CASSLFGVTDYGYTF. For the CDR3, the DNA is TGTGCCAGCAGCTTGTTTGGGGTAACTGACTATGGCTACACCTTC.

The V and J genes are TRBV5-1 and TRBJ2-1, with TRBD1 as a possible D gene (6 bases). V dropped 0 bases and J dropped 5 bases, with 12 bases sitting between them. The germline CDR1 and CDR2 sequences are SGHRS and YFSETQ. The CDR3 sequence is 15 residues long. Written as DNA, the CDR3 is TGCGCCAGCAGCTTGGCCAGACAGGCTAACAATGAGCAGTTCTTC. It translates to CASSLARQANNEQFF.

The rearrangement uses TRBV19 and TRBJ1-4; D ambiguous. CDR1 and CDR2 from the germline V gene are LNHDA and SQIVND (reference sequence). The germline V and J ends were trimmed by 5 bases and 0 bases, with 10 bases remaining between them. The CDR3 has 15 residues. The CDR3 DNA reads as TGTGCCAGTAGTTTCTCCGGGACAACTAATGAAAAACTGTTTTTT. Translation gives CASSFSGTTNEKLFF.

Worth noting for this clone: Within the sample, other DNA sequences also encode this same CDR3. The chain combines TRBV2 with TRBJ1-2; 8 bases line up with TRBD1. Per germline, CDR1 SNHLY and CDR2 FYNNEI. This CDR3 is built from 14 residues. V trimming: 6 bases; J trimming: 4 bases; junction bases outside the gene matches: 7. CDR3 in amino acids: CASSGDRGGYGYTF. The CDR3 DNA sequence: TGTGCCAGCAGCGGAGACAGGGGAGGCTATGGCTACACCTTC. The whole variable domain, filled in from reference TRBV2 and TRBJ1-2, reads EPEVTQTPSHQVTQMGQEVILRCVPISNHLYFYWYRQILGQKVEFLVSFYNNEISEKSEIFDDQFSVERPDGSNFTLKIRSTKLEDSAMYFCASSGDRGGYGYTFGSGTRLTVV.

The count of this clone is one. The rearrangement joins TRBV6-1 to TRBJ1-2; the D gene is possibly TRBD1 (5 bases). The CDR3 runs 14 residues. V gave up 7 bases and J gave up 6 bases, with 18 bases separating them. Germline CDR1 reads MNHNS; CDR2 reads SASEGT. The CDR3, as DNA: TGTGCCAGCACTCGAAGATCGGGGGAGGATGGCTACACCTTC. Its protein product is CASTRRSGEDGYTF.

The chain has TRBV19 and TRBJ1-6; 7 nucleotides align to TRBD1. V was pared by 3 bases and J by 4 bases, with 3 bases of the junction left unmatched. Germline CDR1 is LNHDA and CDR2 is SQIVND (reference sequence). The CDR3 has 15 residues. The CDR3 here is CASSMVGQYNSPLHF. The CDR3 coding sequence is TGTGCCAGTAGTATGGTGGGACAGTATAATTCACCCCTCCACTTT.

The V and J genes are TRBV19 and TRBJ2-7; a weak D match, TRBD1 (6 bases). Trimming took 3 bases from V and 1 from J, leaving 10 bases between them. Looked up from germline, CDR1 is LNHDA and CDR2 is SQIVND (reference sequence). CDR3 length: 14 residues. The CDR3: CASSMNDRSYEQYF. CDR3 sequence (DNA): TGTGCCAGTAGTATGAACGACAGGTCCTACGAGCAGTACTTC.

In the case of this clone: Distinct nucleotide sequences in the sample also encode this CDR3. The J gene is TRBJ2-2, the V gene TRBV5-1; TRBD1 agrees at 7 bases. This CDR3 contains 15 residues. Per germline, CDR1 SGHRS and CDR2 YFSETQ. V shed 2 bases, J shed 0 bases, and the junction held 1 base outside the gene matches. The CDR3 is CASSLTGANTGELFF. CDR3 coding DNA: TGCGCCAGCAGCTTAACAGGGGCGAACACCGGGGAGCTGTTTTTT.

A few counts support this clone. V gene TRBV5-1 combines with J gene TRBJ2-2; no definite D call. CDR3 size: 14 residues. Trimming stripped 0 bases from V and 2 bases from J, with 5 bases between. Germline assignment: CDR1 SGHRS and CDR2 YFSETQ. The DNA for the CDR3 is TGCGCCAGCAGCTTGGACAGAAACACCGGGGAGCTGTTTTTT. Encoded protein: CASSLDRNTGELFF.

This clone was seen only once. Here the CDR3 reads CASSPSRGRADTQYF. The CDR3 nucleotides are TGTGCCAGCAGTCCCTCGAGGGGCCGAGCAGATACGCAGTATTTT. The rearrangement joins TRBV28 to TRBJ2-3; D is tentatively TRBD1 or TRBD2 (5 bases each). Trimming pared 5 bases from V and 4 bases from J, leaving 16 bases between. Germline CDR1 and CDR2: MDHEN and SYDVKM. The CDR3 is 15 amino acids.